Following are 20 T cell receptor beta chains from one sample sequenced in a study of identical twins. TCRdb re-derived calls from the 5' RACE reads in MiXCR, one entry per CDR3 protein. The data contain 500,000 to 550,000 distinct CDR3 sequences, about 22% of them singletons. The same sample was also studied in work on yellow fever vaccine responses in identical twins.

Sequenced input: CD4+ T cells sorted from blood. Every receptor here comes from a woman between 18 and 29 years old in good health.

This clonotype was observed a few times. The V gene is TRBV14, the J gene TRBJ1-2; D call uncertain. Deletions cut 8 bases from V and 8 bases from J, with 21 bases between. CDR1 is SGHDN and CDR2 is FVKESK in the germline V gene. There are 14 residues in the CDR3. CDR3 in amino acids: CASSPFPAPGGYTF. Here the CDR3 DNA reads TGTGCCAGCTCTCCATTTCCGGCCCCGGGGGGCTACACCTTC. The variable domain in full, completed from reference TRBV14 and TRBJ1-2, reads EAGVTQFPSHSVIEKGQTVTLRCDPISGHDNLYWYRRVMGKEIKFLLHFVKESKQDESGMPNNRFLAERTGGTYSTLKVQPAELEDSGVYFCASSPFPAPGGYTFGSGTRLTVV.

The genes are TRBV9 and TRBJ2-4; possible D gene TRBD1, 5 bases. The CDR3 consists of 15 residues. Deletions cut 0 bases from V and 8 bases from J, with 15 bases between. Per the germline V gene, CDR1 is SGDLS and CDR2 is YYNGEE. As DNA, the CDR3 is TGTGCCAGCAGCGTAGGGGGCCCTGTAAGGGACATTCAGTACTTC. This codes for CASSVGGPVRDIQYF.

The chain carries TRBV3-1 and TRBJ2-2; no clear D gene. The V and J ends lost 1 base and 8 bases respectively, with 5 bases between them. CDR1 and CDR2 (germline): LGHDT, YNNKEL (reference sequence). The CDR3 totals 12 residues. The CDR3 reads CASSQVMGELFF. DNA for the CDR3: TGTGCCAGCAGCCAAGTAATGGGGGAGCTGTTTTTT.

The genes are TRBV18 and TRBJ2-1; D is ambiguous. V was shortened by 1 base and J by 10 bases, with 17 bases between the two germline ends. CDR1 and CDR2 (germline): KGHSH, LQKENI. The CDR3 has 15 amino acids. This CDR3 reads CASSPQGGTSREQFF. The CDR3 coding sequence is TGTGCCAGCTCACCACAGGGCGGTACCTCTCGGGAGCAGTTCTTC.

This clonotype was recorded a few times. This chain links TRBV11-2 with TRBJ2-3; 11 bases fit TRBD2. Per the germline V gene, CDR1 is SGHAT and CDR2 is FQNNGV. Trimming took 3 bases from V and 4 from J; bases not matched to a gene: 18. This CDR3 spans 20 amino acids. The CDR3 DNA reads TGTGCCAGCAGCTTGAGAGCGGCCTTTTCGACTAGCGGGAACGCAGATACGCAGTATTTT. This sequence encodes CASSLRAAFSTSGNADTQYF.

This clonotype was observed at least ten times. The chain couples TRBV20-1 to TRBJ2-5; possible D gene TRBD2, 7 bases. Germline lookup yields CDR1 DFQATT and CDR2 SNEGSKA (reference sequence). V lost 0 bases and J lost 3, with 14 bases in between. This CDR3 has 15 amino acids. The CDR3 spells CSARDSGGREETQYF. The CDR3 DNA follows: TGCAGTGCTAGAGATTCGGGGGGCCGAGAAGAGACCCAGTACTTC.

J is TRBJ2-2 and V is TRBV11-2; 9 nucleotides match TRBD2. The CDR3 loop spans 16 amino acids. Germline CDR1 and CDR2: SGHAT and FQNNGV. The ends lost 4 bases at V and 4 bases at J; junction bases unmatched: 7. The CDR3 sequence: CASSSRLAAATGELFF. For the CDR3, the DNA is TGTGCCAGCAGCTCAAGACTAGCGGCCGCCACCGGGGAGCTGTTTTTT.

The V and J genes are TRBV20-1 and TRBJ2-7, with 9 bases aligning to TRBD1. The CDR3 runs 12 residues. The germline V gene has CDR1 DFQATT and CDR2 SNEGSKA (reference sequence). This CDR3 reads CVGNRGHYEQYV. The CDR3 DNA reads TGCGTAGGGAACAGGGGGCATTACGAGCAGTACGTC.

The genes are TRBV5-1 and TRBJ2-3, with D possibly being TRBD1 or TRBD2 (5 bases each). CDR1 SGHRS and CDR2 YFSETQ come from the germline V gene. V was trimmed by 0 bases and J by 0 bases, leaving 14 bases between them. CDR3 length: 17 residues. The CDR3 DNA reads as TGCGCCAGCAGCTTGGAACGGGACCACTCTAGCACAGATACGCAGTATTTT. Protein: CASSLERDHSSTDTQYF.

V is TRBV24-1 and J is TRBJ2-1; 7 positions agree with TRBD1. V gave up 4 bases and J gave up 6 bases; unmatched junction bases: 5. Germline assignment: CDR1 KGHDR and CDR2 SFDVKD. This CDR3 region has 14 residues. CDR3: CATSDPTGSNEQFF. In nucleotides, the CDR3 is TGTGCCACCAGTGACCCGACAGGGAGCAATGAGCAGTTCTTC.

This clonotype was counted a few times. The chain has TRBV5-1 and TRBJ2-1; 9 bases match TRBD2. Germline CDR1 is SGHRS and CDR2 is YFSETQ. V was clipped by 4 bases and J by 6 bases; unmatched bases: 8. The CDR3 covers 15 residues. DNA for the CDR3: TGCGCCAGCAGCATGAGCGGGAGGCCCCGCAATGAGCAGTTCTTC. This encodes CASSMSGRPRNEQFF.

The chain has TRBV4-1 and TRBJ2-3; D unclear. Trimming stripped 3 bases from V and 11 bases from J, with 12 bases between. Germline CDR1 and CDR2: MGHRA and YSYEKL. The CDR3 is 12 amino acids. Here the CDR3 reads CASSQRGMGQYF. The CDR3 region has the DNA TGCGCCAGCAGCCAGCGAGGAATGGGGCAGTATTTT.

This sequence joins TRBV7-3 and TRBJ2-5; the D is unclear. From germline, CDR1 is SGHTA and CDR2 FQGTGA. With 0 bases removed from V and 5 bases from J, the gap between germline ends came to 13 bases. This CDR3 has 15 amino acids. The CDR3 DNA sequence: TGTGCCAGCAGCTTAACTGAAGGCACCGGGGAGACCCAGTACTTC. It is translated as CASSLTEGTGETQYF. The full variable domain, with the rest looked up from reference TRBV7-3 and TRBJ2-5, is GAGVSQTPSNKVTEKGKYVELRCDPISGHTALYWYRQSLGQGPEFLIYFQGTGAADDSGLPNDRFFAVRPEGSVSTLKIQRTERGDSAVYLCASSLTEGTGETQYFGPGTRLLVL.

This clonotype turned up a few times. This rearrangement joins TRBV4-2 to TRBJ2-1; 10 bases map to TRBD2. This CDR3 is 19 amino acids long. Per germline, CDR1 LGHNA and CDR2 YNFKEQ. The J segment lost 3 bases and the V segment lost 6 bases, leaving 17 bases of the junction unmatched. In DNA form, the CDR3 reads TGTGCCAGCAGTCCCCTCTCAGCGGGAGGGTCTCCCCTCTACAATGAGCAGTTCTTC. Protein product: CASSPLSAGGSPLYNEQFF.

The chain joins TRBV5-1 to TRBJ2-3; the D gene is possibly TRBD1 (6 bases). Germline lookup yields CDR1 SGHRS and CDR2 YFSETQ. This CDR3 has 14 residues. Deletions cut 5 bases from V and 0 bases from J, with 10 bases between. CDR3 bases: TGCGCCAGCAGGGACAGAGCAAGCACAGATACGCAGTATTTT. Translation: CASRDRASTDTQYF. Using reference TRBV5-1 and TRBJ2-3 for the parts outside the CDR3, the full variable domain is KAGVTQTPRYLIKTRGQQVTLSCSPISGHRSVSWYQQTPGQGLQFLFEYFSETQRNKGNFPGRFSGRQFSNSRSEMNVSTLELGDSALYLCASRDRASTDTQYFGPGTRLTVL.

This clonotype was counted between two and nine times. This chain connects TRBV6-1 to TRBJ1-5, with 8 positions matching TRBD1. The ends lost 6 bases at V and 6 bases at J; junction bases unmatched: 10. This CDR3 comprises 15 residues. Germline V gives CDR1 MNHNS, CDR2 SASEGT. The CDR3 sequence is CASRSDRGVFQPQHF. DNA of the CDR3: TGTGCCAGCAGGTCCGACAGGGGCGTTTTTCAGCCCCAGCATTTT.

In its sample, this clonotype was seen many times. V gene TRBV2 combines with J gene TRBJ2-2, with D hard to call. The CDR3 is 12 residues long. CDR1 is SNHLY, CDR2 FYNNEI, per germline. The V end lost 6 bases, the J end lost 1 base, and 3 bases lay between the germline ends. The CDR3 reads CASRGNTGELFF. DNA for the CDR3: TGTGCCAGCAGGGGGAACACCGGGGAGCTGTTTTTT.

V gene TRBV11-2 combines with J gene TRBJ2-2; D is possibly TRBD1 (5 bases). The CDR3 totals 17 residues. The V gene's germline CDR1 is SGHAT and CDR2 FQNNGV. Between the trimmed V and J ends, which lost 1 base and 5 bases, there was a span of 17 bases. CDR3 nucleotide sequence: TGTGCCAGCAGCTTAGCTGTCCGAGACAGTCATACCGGGGAGCTGTTTTTT. Translation: CASSLAVRDSHTGELFF.

The chain combines TRBV6-5 with TRBJ1-2; 7 nucleotides match TRBD1. Per germline, CDR1 MNHEY and CDR2 SVGAGI. This CDR3 is built from 15 residues. J lost 7 bases, V lost 0 bases, and 8 bases had no gene match. In DNA, the CDR3 is TGTGCCAGCAGTTACTCCACAGGGGTAGCTTCTGGCTACACCTTC. Protein product: CASSYSTGVASGYTF.

This sequence joins TRBV11-3 and TRBJ2-1; the match to TRBD2 covers 7 bases. V was clipped by 0 bases and J by 4 bases; unmatched bases: 9. This CDR3 contains 17 residues. Germline V lookup: CDR1 SGHNT, CDR2 YENEEA. The CDR3 DNA reads as TGTGCCAGCAGCTTAGATACTGACCTAGCGGCTTACAATGAGCAGTTCTTC. Protein product: CASSLDTDLAAYNEQFF.